The TCR beta chain described here comes from a study of cytomegalovirus exposure and HLA in healthy donors. Study-wide results and caveats: Among TCR beta chains, those listed as cytomegalovirus-associated numbered about 160.

The V segment lost 6 bases and the J segment 4 bases; nucleotides outside the gene matches: 6. CDR3 length: 13 amino acids. From germline, CDR1 is SQVTM and CDR2 ANQGSEA. Of note for this clone: What it binds is not known.

Assay used: immunoSEQ multiplex PCR; TCRdb lists only in-frame clones, some missing. Here the sample spans 97,000 or so clones, approximately 90% being singletons. This chain uses TRBV29-1 with TRBJ1-1; 9 bases match TRBD1. Sample: PBMCs. This TCR derives from a woman aged 25 to 39 in good health and CMV-seronegative. The CDR3 DNA follows: TGCAGCGTGCAACAGGGGGCGGTCACTGAAGCTTTCTTT. Its translation: CSVQQGAVTEAFF.